Following are 30 T cell receptor beta chains from one sample sequenced in a study of cytomegalovirus exposure and HLA in healthy donors. Primers included in the PCR were 60 Vbeta and 13 Jbeta primers. Sequenced by immunoSEQ multiplex PCR; TCRdb stores in-frame clones only, minus some. The table records roughly 86,000 clones, roughly 85% of them present only once. Material for sequencing was PBMCs. Source of these receptors: a female donor in good health and CMV-seronegative.

In this sample, this clone turned up a few times. The chain couples TRBV4-1 to TRBJ2-7; TRBD1 matches at 8 bases. This CDR3 has 16 amino acids. Germline V gene lookup returns CDR1 MGHRA and CDR2 YSYEKL. The V segment lost 0 bases and the J segment 0 bases; nucleotides outside the gene matches: 4. CDR3: CASSQERTGSSYEQYF. As DNA, the CDR3 is TGCGCCAGCAGCCAAGAAAGGACAGGGAGCTCCTACGAGCAGTACTTC.

The rearrangement links TRBV9 to TRBJ2-5, with 12 positions matching TRBD2. The CDR3 has 15 residues. The germline V gene encodes CDR1 SGDLS and CDR2 YYNGEE. With V trimmed by 6 bases and J by 4 bases, 7 bases remained unmatched. CDR3 sequence (DNA): TGTGCCAGCACGAGGACTAGCGGGAAGTCAGAGACCCAGTACTTC. This translates into CASTRTSGKSETQYF.

The genes are TRBV2 and TRBJ2-7; weak D call: TRBD1 (6 bases). V was pared by 8 bases and J by 2 bases, with 13 bases between. Germline lookup yields CDR1 SNHLY and CDR2 FYNNEI. The CDR3 has 13 amino acids. In nucleotides, the CDR3 is TGTGCCAGCGGACAGAATAATCCCTACGAGCAGTACTTC. Protein product: CASGQNNPYEQYF.

The V gene is TRBV5-1, the J gene TRBJ2-1; a weak D match, TRBD1 (6 bases). Germline CDR1 SGHRS, CDR2 YFSETQ. V shed 2 bases and J shed 6 bases, with 18 bases lying between them. The CDR3 contains 16 residues. The CDR3 bases are TGCGCCAGCAGCTTTCGCCCCGGGACAAGCGGCAATGAGCAGTTCTTC. Amino acid sequence: CASSFRPGTSGNEQFF. The entire variable domain, with the rest obtained from reference TRBV5-1 and TRBJ2-1, is as follows: KAGVTQTPRYLIKTRGQQVTLSCSPISGHRSVSWYQQTPGQGLQFLFEYFSETQRNKGNFPGRFSGRQFSNSRSEMNVSTLELGDSALYLCASSFRPGTSGNEQFFGPGTRLTVL.

The rearrangement uses TRBV5-1 and TRBJ1-1; TRBD1 agrees at 7 bases. CDR1 is SGHRS and CDR2 is YFSETQ in the germline V gene. This CDR3 has 15 amino acids. V was clipped by 0 bases and J by 4 bases; unmatched bases: 6. The chain's CDR3 is CASSLVGDRATEAFF. The DNA for the CDR3 is TGCGCCAGCAGCTTGGTGGGGGACAGAGCCACTGAAGCTTTCTTT.

The gene calls are TRBV10-1 and TRBJ2-7, with D possibly being TRBD2 (6 bases). The CDR3 is 13 residues long. CDR1 WNHNN and CDR2 SYGVQD come from the germline V gene (reference sequence). The V end was cut by 5 bases, the J end by 4 bases, with 12 bases between. DNA for the CDR3: TGCGCCAGCAGTAGGGGCCGGGGGTACGAGCAGTACTTC. Translated, it gives CASSRGRGYEQYF.

The rearrangement joins TRBV2 to TRBJ1-1; no clear D. V gave up 8 bases and J gave up 9 bases, with 13 bases separating them. The CDR3 extends over 11 amino acids. CDR1 is SNHLY and CDR2 is FYNNEI in the germline V gene. The CDR3 nucleotides are TGTGCCAGCGTCTTAGTCGATAAAGCTTTCTTT. This codes for CASVLVDKAFF.

Here the CDR3 reads CASSSTGRENYGYTF. In nucleotides, the CDR3 is TGTGCCAGCAGTTCCACCGGGAGGGAAAACTATGGCTACACCTTC. The rearrangement uses TRBV6-6 and TRBJ1-2; D remains unclear. This CDR3 has 15 amino acids. Trimming cost V 4 bases and J 2 bases, with 14 bases left between them. Per germline, CDR1 MNHNY and CDR2 SVGAGI (reference sequence).

The chain uses TRBV10-3 and TRBJ2-1, with 7 bases that match TRBD2. Germline lookup yields CDR1 ENHRY and CDR2 SYGVKD. V lost 6 bases to trimming and J lost 4 bases; unmatched junction nucleotides: 9. The length of the CDR3 is 15 residues. The CDR3 sequence is CAIRTASGEYNEQFF. CDR3 DNA sequence: TGTGCCATCAGAACCGCCAGCGGGGAGTACAATGAGCAGTTCTTC.

The sample holds a few counts of this clone. CDR3 protein: CASSQYRGVGYEQYF. In nucleotides, the CDR3 is TGTGCCAGCAGTCAGTACAGGGGGGTAGGGTACGAGCAGTACTTC. J is TRBJ2-7 and V is TRBV6-6, with 8 bases fitting TRBD1. Germline CDR1 is MNHNY and CDR2 is SVGAGI (reference sequence). This CDR3 region has 15 residues. V dropped 5 bases and J dropped 4; count of bases not matched to a gene: 10.

The chain links TRBV5-4 to TRBJ2-5, with a possible D match to TRBD2 (6 bases). The length of the CDR3 is 16 residues. The germline V gene encodes CDR1 SGHNT and CDR2 YYREEE (reference sequence). V lost 3 bases and J 0 bases, leaving 15 bases between the germline ends. As DNA, the CDR3 is TGTGCCAGCAGCTCCCCCGCGCGGGACTACCAAGAGACCCAGTACTTC. Translated: CASSSPARDYQETQYF.

J is TRBJ1-5 and V is TRBV30, with D hard to call. This CDR3 comprises 15 residues. Trimming removed 3 bases at V and 4 bases at J, with 16 bases between. The germline gives CDR1 GTSNPN, CDR2 SVGIG (reference sequence). The CDR3: CAWSTGAAENQPQHF. CDR3 nucleotides: TGTGCCTGGAGCACGGGAGCGGCAGAGAATCAGCCCCAGCATTTT.

Only one count was recorded for this clone. The rearrangement joins TRBV29-1 to TRBJ2-7; 7 nucleotides line up with TRBD1. The germline gives CDR1 SQVTM, CDR2 ANQGSEA. CDR3 size: 12 residues. The junction had 3 bases not matched to a gene; V was cut back by 3 bases and J by 4 bases. The CDR3 reads CSVEGTAYEQYF. The CDR3 DNA is TGCAGCGTTGAGGGGACAGCTTACGAGCAGTACTTC.

This clone was seen once. CDR3 nucleotides: TGTGCCACAACTAGCGGGAAGGACGAGCAGTACTTC. As protein: CATTSGKDEQYF. This sequence joins TRBV7-9 and TRBJ2-7, with 10 positions matching TRBD2. The V gene end was trimmed by 10 bases and the J gene end by 5 bases; junction bases not matched to a gene: 5. Looked up from germline, CDR1 is SEHNR and CDR2 is FQNEAQ (reference sequence). This CDR3 has 12 residues. Together with reference TRBV7-9 and TRBJ2-7, the CDR3 gives the full variable domain: DTGVSQNPRHKITKRGQNVTFRCDPISEHNRLYWYRQTLGQGPEFLTYFQNEAQLEKSRLLSDRFSAERPKGSFSTLEIQRTEQGDSAMYLCATTSGKDEQYFGPGTRLTVT.

This clone was recorded once. This chain connects TRBV28 to TRBJ1-1, with D uncertain. The CDR3 is 15 amino acids. V lost 4 bases and J lost 6, with 18 bases in between. Looked up from germline, CDR1 is MDHEN and CDR2 is SYDVKM. CDR3 loop: CASSSPWRDRAEAFF. The CDR3 nucleotides are TGTGCCAGCAGTTCCCCCTGGAGGGATCGGGCTGAAGCTTTCTTT.

The rearrangement links TRBV9 to TRBJ2-3, with 8 positions matching TRBD2. This CDR3 region has 14 residues. With 0 bases clipped from V and 6 bases from J, the junction kept 3 bases outside the gene matches. Germline V CDR1 and CDR2: SGDLS, YYNGEE. The CDR3 DNA is TGTGCCAGCAGCGTAGACGGACTAGCCGATACGCAGTATTTT. Amino acid sequence: CASSVDGLADTQYF.

This clone was seen just once. The V gene is TRBV7-2, the J gene TRBJ1-3; D perhaps matches TRBD1 (6 bases). The CDR3 covers 13 residues. Germline CDR1 and CDR2: SGHTA and FQGNSA. V dropped 5 bases and J dropped 4 bases, with 9 bases sitting between them. The CDR3 DNA follows: TGTGCCAGCAGCCCTGGACAGGGAAACACCATATATTTT. Translated, it gives CASSPGQGNTIYF.

The chain couples TRBV7-3 to TRBJ2-1, with TRBD2 matching over 8 bases. J gave up 4 bases and V 5 bases, and 7 bases lay outside the gene matches. This CDR3 has 15 residues. The germline CDR1 and CDR2 sequences are SGHTA and FQGTGA. DNA of the CDR3: TGTGCCAGCAGCCCACCGGGCGGGGGGTACAATGAGCAGTTCTTC. Amino acids: CASSPPGGGYNEQFF.

This chain connects TRBV7-9 to TRBJ2-7, with 7 bases aligning to TRBD2. V was clipped by 5 bases and J by 4 bases; unmatched bases: 8. The CDR3 is 14 amino acids. Germline lookup yields CDR1 SEHNR and CDR2 FQNEAQ (reference sequence). CDR3 nucleotides: TGTGCCAGCAGCGCTAGCGGAGACGGTTACGAGCAGTACTTC. This encodes CASSASGDGYEQYF.

V is TRBV25-1 and J is TRBJ2-3, with TRBD1 matching over 7 bases. V lost 2 bases, J lost 1 base, and 3 bases stayed unmatched. The CDR3 runs to 15 residues. Germline V gives CDR1 MGHDK, CDR2 SYGVNS. CDR3 residues: CASSERTGRTDTQYF. The DNA of the CDR3 is TGTGCCAGCAGTGAAAGGACAGGCCGCACAGATACGCAGTATTTT.

CDR3 sequence: CASSLTPGTSGNEQFF. Here the CDR3 DNA reads TGCGCCAGCAGCTTGACCCCCGGGACTAGCGGCAATGAGCAGTTCTTC. The rearrangement links TRBV5-1 to TRBJ2-1, with 11 positions matching TRBD2. The CDR3 has 16 residues. V was clipped by 1 base and J by 6 bases; unmatched bases: 6. CDR1 is SGHRS and CDR2 is YFSETQ in the germline V gene.

The chain is built from TRBV15 and TRBJ2-7, with 10 positions matching TRBD1. With 1 base clipped from V and 7 bases from J, the junction kept 4 bases outside the gene matches. Germline values: CDR1 LNHNV, CDR2 YYDKDF (reference sequence). The CDR3 is made up of 14 amino acids. The CDR3 DNA is TGTGCCACCAGCAGAGTGACAGGGGGCGGTGAGCAGTACTTC. Protein product: CATSRVTGGGEQYF.

The chain couples TRBV7-9 to TRBJ2-3; possible D gene TRBD1, 6 bases. V gave up 3 bases and J gave up 0 bases, with 10 bases separating them. Germline V gives CDR1 SEHNR, CDR2 FQNEAQ (reference sequence). The length of the CDR3 is 15 residues. CDR3 DNA sequence: TGTGCCAGCAGCTTTGGGGGCCCTAGCACAGATACGCAGTATTTT. Amino acid sequence: CASSFGGPSTDTQYF.

The gene calls are TRBV19 and TRBJ2-5, with TRBD1 identical over 7 bases. The J segment lost 0 bases and the V segment lost 9 bases, leaving 13 bases of the junction unmatched. Per the germline V gene, CDR1 is LNHDA and CDR2 is SQIVND (reference sequence). The length of the CDR3 is 16 residues. The CDR3 DNA is TGTGCCAGCCGAAGCTCCGGGACAGCGTACCAAGAGACCCAGTACTTC. It codes for CASRSSGTAYQETQYF.

To note about this clone: At one boundary the junction diverges from the germline segment, which might be a read error. The chain joins TRBV4-1 to TRBJ1-2; 8 bases are shared with TRBD1. The CDR3 spans 14 residues. Germline CDR1 MGHRA, CDR2 YSYEKL. CDR3 sequence (DNA): TGCGCCAGCAGCCAAGAAGGACAGGGACGCCTCTTGTGCTTC. It is translated as CASSQEGQGRLLCF.

V gene TRBV28 combines with J gene TRBJ1-2, with 8 bases matching TRBD1. CDR1 and CDR2 from the germline V gene are MDHEN and SYDVKM. The CDR3 has 16 residues. V lost 3 bases, J lost 4 bases, and 10 bases stayed unmatched. Written as DNA, the CDR3 is TGTGCCAGCAGTTTGATCCAGGGGGCGCTTAGCTATGGCTACACCTTC. It translates to CASSLIQGALSYGYTF.

This clone was detected only once. This rearrangement joins TRBV7-6 to TRBJ2-7; TRBD2 matches at 10 bases. This CDR3 has 15 residues. V lost 5 bases and J lost 3; bases outside the gene matches: 7. Germline V lookup: CDR1 SGHVS, CDR2 FNYEAQ. CDR3 nucleotides: TGTGCCAGCAGCGGGGGGACTAGCGCGATCTACGAGCAGTACTTC. Protein product: CASSGGTSAIYEQYF.

This clone was seen a few times. CDR3 nucleotide sequence: TGTGCCAGCAGCGAACAGGGGGATTACACTGAAGCTTTCTTT. Translation gives CASSEQGDYTEAFF. The chain carries TRBV6-5 and TRBJ1-1; TRBD1 agrees at 8 bases. The CDR3 runs 14 residues. The junction had 6 bases not matched to a gene; V was cut back by 6 bases and J by 3 bases. Germline V lookup: CDR1 MNHEY, CDR2 SVGAGI.

This chain uses TRBV5-1 with TRBJ2-3; TRBD1 matches at 7 bases. CDR3 length equals 17 residues. Per the germline V gene, CDR1 is SGHRS and CDR2 is YFSETQ. Trimming took 4 bases from V and 4 from J; bases not matched to a gene: 15. The CDR3, as DNA: TGCGCCAGCAGCCCCACCATTACAGGGGTAGGCGCAGATACGCAGTATTTT. Protein sequence: CASSPTITGVGADTQYF.

The V gene is TRBV6-6, the J gene TRBJ2-3; D possibly corresponds to TRBD1 (5 bases). Germline V lookup: CDR1 MNHNY, CDR2 SVGAGI (reference sequence). CDR3 length: 14 amino acids. The ends were cut back, 2 bases at V and 0 bases at J, with 6 bases in the middle. The CDR3 sequence is CASSYHRSTDTQYF. The CDR3 nucleotides read TGTGCCAGCAGTTACCACAGGAGCACAGATACGCAGTATTTT.